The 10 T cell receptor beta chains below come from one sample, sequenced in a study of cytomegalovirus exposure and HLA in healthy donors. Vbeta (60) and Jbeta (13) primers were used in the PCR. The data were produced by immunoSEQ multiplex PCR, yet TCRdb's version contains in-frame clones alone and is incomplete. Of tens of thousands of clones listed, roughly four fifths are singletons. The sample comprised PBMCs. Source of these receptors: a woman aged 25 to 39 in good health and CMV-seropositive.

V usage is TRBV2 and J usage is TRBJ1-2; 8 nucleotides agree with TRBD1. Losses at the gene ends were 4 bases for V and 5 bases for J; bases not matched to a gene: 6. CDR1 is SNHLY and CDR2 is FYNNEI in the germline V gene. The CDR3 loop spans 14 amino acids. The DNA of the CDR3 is TGTGCCAGCAGTGTAGACAGGGGAGGGTATGGCTACACCTTC. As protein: CASSVDRGGYGYTF.

The CDR3 region is CASSSTSGRGGHEQYF. In DNA, the CDR3 is TGTGCCAGCAGTTCGACTAGCGGGAGGGGAGGCCACGAGCAGTACTTC. This rearrangement joins TRBV27 to TRBJ2-7, with 14 positions matching TRBD2. The CDR3 has 16 residues. Germline V gene data show CDR1 as MNHEY and CDR2 as SMNVEV (reference sequence). V lost 4 bases, J lost 5 bases, and 7 bases stayed unmatched.

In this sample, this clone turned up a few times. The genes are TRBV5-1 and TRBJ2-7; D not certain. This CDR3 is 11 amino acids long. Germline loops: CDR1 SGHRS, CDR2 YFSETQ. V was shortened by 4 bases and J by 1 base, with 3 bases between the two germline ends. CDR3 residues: CASSASYEQYF. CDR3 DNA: TGCGCCAGCAGCGCGTCCTACGAGCAGTACTTC.

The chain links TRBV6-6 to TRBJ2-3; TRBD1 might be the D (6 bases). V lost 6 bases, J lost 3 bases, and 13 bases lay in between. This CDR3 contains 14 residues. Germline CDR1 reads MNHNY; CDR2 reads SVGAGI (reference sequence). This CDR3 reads CASRRPGTTDTQYF. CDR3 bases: TGTGCCAGCAGGCGTCCCGGGACAACAGATACGCAGTATTTT.

The CDR3 is CASSLGTGIENEQYF. As DNA, the CDR3 is TGTGCCAGCAGTTTGGGGACAGGGATCGAGAACGAGCAGTACTTC. This chain joins TRBV27 and TRBJ2-7; 9 positions agree with TRBD1. Germline V gives CDR1 MNHEY, CDR2 SMNVEV (reference sequence). Unmatched junction bases numbered 8, after V lost 3 bases and J lost 5 bases. The CDR3 runs 15 residues.

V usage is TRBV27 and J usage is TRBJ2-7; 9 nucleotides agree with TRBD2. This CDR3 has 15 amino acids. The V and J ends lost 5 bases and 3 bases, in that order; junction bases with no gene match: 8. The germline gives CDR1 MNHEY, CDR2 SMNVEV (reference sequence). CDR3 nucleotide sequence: TGTGCCAGCAGTCGCGGCCTAGCGGGACGCTACGAGCAGTACTTC. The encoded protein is CASSRGLAGRYEQYF.

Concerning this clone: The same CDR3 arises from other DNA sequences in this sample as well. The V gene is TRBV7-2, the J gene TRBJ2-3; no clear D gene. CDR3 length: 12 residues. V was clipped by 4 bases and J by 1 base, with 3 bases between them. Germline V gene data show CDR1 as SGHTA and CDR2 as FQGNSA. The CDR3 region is CASSSGTDTQYF. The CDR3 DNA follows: TGTGCCAGCAGCTCCGGCACAGATACGCAGTATTTT. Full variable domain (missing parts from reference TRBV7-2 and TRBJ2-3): GAGVSQSPSNKVTEKGKDVELRCDPISGHTALYWYRQSLGQGLEFLIYFQGNSAPDKSGLPSDRFSAERTGGSVSTLTIQRTQQEDSAVYLCASSSGTDTQYFGPGTRLTVL.

This CDR3 is CASSSPTSGTDTDTQYF. CDR3 DNA: TGTGCCAGCAGCTCCCCGACTAGCGGGACTGACACAGATACGCAGTATTTT. The V call is TRBV7-8, the J call TRBJ2-3, with 11 bases that match TRBD2. CDR3 length equals 17 residues. The V gene's germline CDR1 is SGHVS and CDR2 FQNEAQ. J lost 2 bases, V lost 4 bases, and 8 bases had no gene match.

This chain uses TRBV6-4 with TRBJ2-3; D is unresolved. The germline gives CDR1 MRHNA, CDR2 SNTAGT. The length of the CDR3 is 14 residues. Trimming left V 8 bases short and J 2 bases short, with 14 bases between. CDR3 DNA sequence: TGTGCCAGCTCACCCGAGTTGTCCACAGATACGCAGTATTTT. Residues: CASSPELSTDTQYF.

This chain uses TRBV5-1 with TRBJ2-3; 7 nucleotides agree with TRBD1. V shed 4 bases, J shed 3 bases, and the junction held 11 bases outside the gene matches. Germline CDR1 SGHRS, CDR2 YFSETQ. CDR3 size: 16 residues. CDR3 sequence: CASSPRQGSETDTQYF. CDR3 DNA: TGCGCCAGCAGCCCTCGACAGGGAAGCGAGACAGATACGCAGTATTTT. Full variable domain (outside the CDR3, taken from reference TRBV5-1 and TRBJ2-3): KAGVTQTPRYLIKTRGQQVTLSCSPISGHRSVSWYQQTPGQGLQFLFEYFSETQRNKGNFPGRFSGRQFSNSRSEMNVSTLELGDSALYLCASSPRQGSETDTQYFGPGTRLTVL.